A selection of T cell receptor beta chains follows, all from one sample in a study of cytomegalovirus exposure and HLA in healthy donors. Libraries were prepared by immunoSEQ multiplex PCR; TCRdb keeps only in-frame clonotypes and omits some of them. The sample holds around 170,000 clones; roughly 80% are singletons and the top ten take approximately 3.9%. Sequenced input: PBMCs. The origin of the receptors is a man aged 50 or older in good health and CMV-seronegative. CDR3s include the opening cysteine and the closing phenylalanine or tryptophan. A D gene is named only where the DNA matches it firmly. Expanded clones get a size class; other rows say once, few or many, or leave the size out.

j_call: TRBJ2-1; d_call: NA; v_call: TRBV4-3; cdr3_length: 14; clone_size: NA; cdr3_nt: TGCGCCAGCAGCCAAGATCTTAGGGGGACGGAGCAGTTCTTC; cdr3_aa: CASSQDLRGTEQFF
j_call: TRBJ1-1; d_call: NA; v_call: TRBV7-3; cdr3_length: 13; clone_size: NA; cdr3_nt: TGTGCCAGCAGCCTTGGGGGCCGCTCCGAAGCTTTCTTT; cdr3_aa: CASSLGGRSEAFF
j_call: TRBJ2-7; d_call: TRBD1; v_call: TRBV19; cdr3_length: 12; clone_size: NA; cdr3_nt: TGTGCCAGTAGTATCAAGGGACAGAAGCAGTACTTC; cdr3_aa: CASSIKGQKQYF
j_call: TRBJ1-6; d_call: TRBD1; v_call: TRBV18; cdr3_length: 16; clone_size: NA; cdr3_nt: TGTGCCAGCTCACCGGTTGGGACAGCCGGGAGTTCACCCCTCCACTTT; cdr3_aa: CASSPVGTAGSSPLHF
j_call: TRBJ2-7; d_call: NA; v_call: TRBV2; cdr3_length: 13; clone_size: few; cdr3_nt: TGTGCCAGCGGTACAGAGCCCTTACACGAGCAGTACTTC; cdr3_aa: CASGTEPLHEQYF
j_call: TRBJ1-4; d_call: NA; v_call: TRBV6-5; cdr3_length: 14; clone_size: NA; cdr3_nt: TGTGCCAGCAGCGTTACGGGACAAGGAGAAAAACTGTTTTTT; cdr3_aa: CASSVTGQGEKLFF
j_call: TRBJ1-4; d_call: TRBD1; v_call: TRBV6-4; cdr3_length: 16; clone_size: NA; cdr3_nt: TGTGCCATCCCACGGCCCGGGACAGGGGTCGGGGAAAAACTGTTTTTT; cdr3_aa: CAIPRPGTGVGEKLFF
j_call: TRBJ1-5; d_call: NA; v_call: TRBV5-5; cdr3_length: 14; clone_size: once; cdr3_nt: TGTGCCAGCAGCTTGGGGAGTAGCAATCAGCCCCAGCATTTT; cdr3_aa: CASSLGSSNQPQHF
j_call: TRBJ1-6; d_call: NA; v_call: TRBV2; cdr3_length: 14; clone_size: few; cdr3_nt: TGTGCCAGCAACCTTGCGGGTAGGAATTCACCCCTCCACTTT; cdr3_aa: CASNLAGRNSPLHF
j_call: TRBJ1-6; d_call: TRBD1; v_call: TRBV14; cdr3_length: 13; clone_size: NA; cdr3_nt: TGTGCCAGCAGCCACGGACAGGCTTCACCCCTCCACTTT; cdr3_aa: CASSHGQASPLHF
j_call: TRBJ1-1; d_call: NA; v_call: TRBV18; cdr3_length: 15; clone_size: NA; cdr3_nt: TGTGCCAGCTCACCCGGGTCCGGTGCGGACACTGAAGCTTTCTTT; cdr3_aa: CASSPGSGADTEAFF